The 8 T cell receptor beta chains given below trace back to one sample, sequenced in a study of identical twins. TCRdb itself ran the 5' RACE reads through MiXCR, one entry per CDR3 protein. The sample gives about 530,000 distinct CDR3 sequences, nearly 15% of which show up once; around 0.4% is in the top ten. The data were also submitted as part of a second study, on yellow fever vaccine responses in identical twins.

The sample was CD4+ T cells sorted from blood. These receptor sequences come from a woman aged 18-30 years in good health.

This sequence joins TRBV20-1 and TRBJ2-1; 9 bases align to TRBD2. CDR3 size: 17 residues. Germline CDR1 DFQATT, CDR2 SNEGSKA (reference sequence). Losses at the gene ends were 0 bases for V and 2 bases for J; bases not matched to a gene: 8. CDR3 DNA sequence: TGCAGTGCTAGAGACCTCCGCCTAGCGGGGACCTACAATGAGCAGTTCTTC. Translating it yields CSARDLRLAGTYNEQFF.

The V gene is TRBV14, the J gene TRBJ2-7, with D unresolved. The CDR3 consists of 14 residues. CDR1 and CDR2 from the germline V gene are SGHDN and FVKESK. Trimming shortened V by 5 bases and J by 0 bases, and 11 bases separated the two germline ends. CDR3 sequence: CASSTLRYSYEQYF. DNA of the CDR3: TGTGCCAGCAGCACTCTCAGGTACTCCTACGAGCAGTACTTC. The entire variable domain, with the rest obtained from reference TRBV14 and TRBJ2-7, is as follows: EAGVTQFPSHSVIEKGQTVTLRCDPISGHDNLYWYRRVMGKEIKFLLHFVKESKQDESGMPNNRFLAERTGGTYSTLKVQPAELEDSGVYFCASSTLRYSYEQYFGPGTRLTVT.

This clonotype was seen more than once but under ten times. The rearrangement links TRBV5-1 to TRBJ1-5, with 12 bases that match TRBD1. The germline V gene encodes CDR1 SGHRS and CDR2 YFSETQ. The CDR3 loop spans 14 amino acids. The trim removed 4 bases at V and 7 bases at J, leaving 3 bases unmatched. The CDR3 nucleotides are TGCGCCAGCAGCACGGGACAGGGGGCACAGCCCCAGCATTTT. Translating it yields CASSTGQGAQPQHF.

This sequence joins TRBV4-2 and TRBJ2-1; D is unresolved. CDR1 is LGHNA, CDR2 YNFKEQ, per germline. Deletions cut 4 bases from V and 8 bases from J, with 21 bases between. This CDR3 contains 16 residues. The chain's CDR3 is CASSLDLGGHGDEQFF. The CDR3 coding sequence is TGTGCCAGCAGCCTAGACTTGGGCGGCCATGGGGATGAGCAGTTCTTC.

This clonotype came up a few times. The chain is built from TRBV7-9 and TRBJ2-7, with 7 bases aligning to TRBD1. CDR3 length equals 15 residues. The V gene end was trimmed by 1 base and the J gene end by 0 bases; junction bases not matched to a gene: 3. Germline V gives CDR1 SEHNR, CDR2 FQNEAQ (reference sequence). CDR3 loop: CASSLGDSSSYEQYF. As DNA, the CDR3 is TGTGCCAGCAGCTTAGGGGACAGTAGCTCCTACGAGCAGTACTTC.

The rearrangement links TRBV4-1 to TRBJ1-5; no clear D. CDR1 MGHRA and CDR2 YSYEKL come from the germline V gene. The CDR3 spans 15 residues. V lost 1 base and J 2 bases, leaving 9 bases between the germline ends. CDR3 nucleotide sequence: TGCGCCAGCAGCCAAGCGGATCACGGCAATCAGCCCCAGCATTTT. It translates to CASSQADHGNQPQHF.

This clonotype occurred a few times. This rearrangement joins TRBV3-1 to TRBJ1-2, with D hard to call. Trimming shortened V by 2 bases and J by 1 base, and 8 bases separated the two germline ends. The CDR3 totals 14 residues. Per the germline V gene, CDR1 is LGHDT and CDR2 is YNNKEL (reference sequence). The CDR3 DNA is TGTGCCAGCAGCCAAACTCTCAGTAACTATGGCTACACCTTC. Its translation is CASSQTLSNYGYTF.

This chain uses TRBV11-2 with TRBJ2-5; no definite D call. The V end was cut by 1 base, the J end by 1 base, with 10 bases between. This CDR3 comprises 15 residues. CDR1 SGHAT and CDR2 FQNNGV come from the germline V gene. Here the CDR3 DNA reads TGTGCCAGCAGCTTAGGTCAGACTCTCCAAGAGACCCAGTACTTC. This translates into CASSLGQTLQETQYF.